Each of the 23 T cell receptor beta chains below was sequenced from the same sample in a study of regulatory T cells in long-lasting Graves disease. The authors built TCR beta libraries using iRepertoire HTBI primers and Arm-PCR of CDR3 regions. TCRdb analysed the multiplex PCR reads with MiXCR anew, one entry per CDR3 protein. The profile covers about 440,000 distinct CDR3 sequences, with approximately 16% appearing a single time and roughly 10% taken by the ten largest. The sample's time point: newly diagnosed GD, antithyroid drugs for less than 3 months. Isolated PBMC RNA provided the starting material for the TCR library. These data were also reused for a study on T cells in Graves' hyperthyroidism and ophthalmopathy.

This specimen consisted of peripheral blood mononuclear cells (PBMCs), obtained at new diagnosis, from a patient treated with antithyroid drugs. The receptors stem from a woman aged 25 to 39 with Graves disease.

This clonotype has a handful of counts. The chain combines TRBV12-3 or TRBV12-4 with TRBJ2-7; 7 bases align to TRBD1. CDR3 size: 12 residues. After removal of 6 bases from V and 6 bases from J, the junction contained 5 bases not matched to a gene. The CDR3 DNA follows: TGTGCCAGCAGAACAGGGGCGGGCGAGCAGTACTTC. It specifies CASRTGAGEQYF.

This clonotype was observed many times. The chain joins TRBV7-9 to TRBJ2-3; no clear D gene. Trimming left V 5 bases short and J 0 bases short, with 9 bases between. The CDR3 totals 14 residues. Germline CDR1 reads SEHNR; CDR2 reads FQNEAQ (reference sequence). CDR3 bases: TGTGCCAGCAGCCTACCGATTAGCACAGATACGCAGTATTTT. It is translated as CASSLPISTDTQYF.

The sample holds many counts of this clonotype. The rearrangement links TRBV11-1 to TRBJ2-5; D remains ambiguous. The length of the CDR3 is 15 residues. From germline, CDR1 is SGHAT and CDR2 FQDESV (reference sequence). The V gene lost 3 bases and the J gene lost 5 bases, with 16 bases spanning the gap. The CDR3 reads CASSLVGPLGETQYF. The DNA of the CDR3 is TGTGCCAGCAGCTTGGTCGGACCGTTGGGGGAGACCCAGTACTTC.

Remarks on this clonotype: A far larger clone is one base from this, pointing to a likely read error. V is TRBV27 and J is TRBJ1-1; 9 nucleotides line up with TRBD1. CDR3 length: 16 amino acids. Germline trimming cut 3 bases from V and 1 base from J; bases unmatched to any gene: 6. Germline-derived CDR1 and CDR2 are MNHEY and SMNVEV (reference sequence). The DNA for the CDR3 is TGTGCCAGCAGTTTCCGGGACAGGGTGTCGAACACTGAAGCTTTCTTT. Translating it yields CASSFRDRVSNTEAFF.

At least ten counts were recorded for this clonotype. One end of the junction varies from germline; a read error may be responsible. The chain employs TRBV28 and TRBJ1-2, with 7 bases lining up with TRBD1. This CDR3 is 12 amino acids long. Germline lookup yields CDR1 MDHEN and CDR2 SYDVKM. The CDR3 nucleotides are TGCGCCAGCAGGGGGGAAAACTATGGCTACACCTTC. Protein product: CASRGENYGYTF.

This chain joins TRBV6-2 or TRBV6-3 and TRBJ1-5; no reliable D call. V lost 7 bases to trimming and J lost 0 bases, with 13 bases between them. Per the germline V gene, CDR1 is MNHEY and CDR2 is SVGEGT. This CDR3 region has 15 residues. CDR3 DNA sequence: TGTGCCAGCACCATCAGCGATTATAGCAATCAGCCCCAGCATTTT. It is translated as CASTISDYSNQPQHF.

This clonotype appeared a few times. This chain links TRBV20-1 with TRBJ1-1; D is unresolved. The CDR3 consists of 13 residues. The V and J ends lost 4 bases and 5 bases respectively, with 14 bases between them. Germline V CDR1 and CDR2: DFQATT, SNEGSKA (reference sequence). CDR3 sequence: CSANYIPQTEAFF. CDR3 bases: TGCAGTGCTAACTATATCCCGCAGACTGAAGCTTTCTTT.

This clonotype was detected ten times or more. This rearrangement joins TRBV6-2 or TRBV6-3 to TRBJ1-1; possibly TRBD1 for D (5 bases). Between the trimmed V and J ends, which lost 3 bases and 3 bases, there was a span of 11 bases. Per germline, CDR1 MNHEY and CDR2 SVGEGT. The CDR3 runs to 14 residues. The CDR3, as DNA: TGTGCCAGCAGTTATGCAGGGACTTACACTGAAGCTTTCTTT. Translated: CASSYAGTYTEAFF.

As to this clonotype: A clone one base away is much larger, so this may be a read error. The rearrangement joins TRBV27 to TRBJ2-7, with 8 bases fitting TRBD2. From germline, CDR1 is MNHEY and CDR2 SMNVEV (reference sequence). With 4 bases clipped from V and 1 base from J, the junction kept 9 bases outside the gene matches. The CDR3 is 16 residues long. CDR3 sequence: CASSSRMTSASYEQYF. The CDR3 coding sequence is TGTGCCAGCAGTTCCCGGATGACTAGCGCATCCTACGAGCAGTACTTC.

This clonotype was recorded many times. The CDR3 is CASKENSNQPQHF. The CDR3 nucleotides are TGTGCCAGCAAGGAGAACAGCAATCAGCCCCAGCATTTT. The chain couples TRBV6-1 to TRBJ1-5, with D unresolved. This CDR3 region has 13 residues. Germline CDR1 MNHNS, CDR2 SASEGT. V dropped 7 bases and J dropped 1 base, with 8 bases sitting between them.

The table lists this clonotype with a few counts. V usage is TRBV12-3 or TRBV12-4 and J usage is TRBJ2-1; 7 bases match TRBD2. J gave up 4 bases and V 6 bases, and 6 bases lay outside the gene matches. The CDR3 covers 14 residues. The CDR3 sequence is CASRPERGYNEQFF. In nucleotides, the CDR3 is TGTGCCAGCAGACCCGAGCGGGGTTACAATGAGCAGTTCTTC.

This clonotype was picked up many times. V is TRBV30 and J is TRBJ1-4; D uncertain. The CDR3 sequence is 16 residues long. Trimming removed 0 bases from V and 2 bases from J, with 13 bases in between. Germline CDR1 reads GTSNPN; CDR2 reads SVGIG (reference sequence). The CDR3 DNA sequence: TGTGCCTGGAGTGTGCTCGGTACAGCTACTAATGAAAAACTGTTTTTT. Encoded protein: CAWSVLGTATNEKLFF.

This clonotype was picked up many times. This rearrangement joins TRBV3-1 to TRBJ2-5; perhaps D is TRBD1 or TRBD2 (5 bases each). Trimming took 5 bases from V and 6 from J, leaving 19 bases between them. This CDR3 has 15 residues. Germline CDR1 is LGHDT and CDR2 is YNNKEL (reference sequence). The CDR3 sequence: CASSMFGTAEQTQYF. The DNA for the CDR3 is TGTGCCAGCAGCATGTTCGGGACGGCCGAACAGACCCAGTACTTC.

This clonotype appeared many times. The V call is TRBV3-1, the J call TRBJ1-5; D is perhaps TRBD1 (5 bases). The CDR3 is 14 residues long. Germline CDR1 is LGHDT and CDR2 is YNNKEL (reference sequence). Trimming removed 1 base at V and 1 base at J, with 5 bases between. CDR3 in DNA: TGTGCCAGCAGCCAAGCAGGGAGCAATCAGCCCCAGCATTTT. Encoded protein: CASSQAGSNQPQHF.

The sample holds many counts of this clonotype. CDR3 loop: CASSRDDRAGGYTF. CDR3 coding DNA: TGTGCCAGCAGCCGAGATGACAGGGCGGGTGGCTACACCTTC. The chain couples TRBV12-3 or TRBV12-4 to TRBJ1-2, with 7 nucleotides matching TRBD1. V lost 6 bases, J lost 7 bases, and 11 bases stayed unmatched. CDR3 length equals 14 residues.

This clonotype was counted only a few times. A much larger clone is a single base away; this may be a read error. Since the CDR3 does not end with the conserved phenylalanine or tryptophan, this likely comes from a read error. The V and J genes are TRBV7-2 and TRBJ2-1; 10 bases map to TRBD2. The CDR3 length is 15 residues. J lost 6 bases, V lost 3 bases, and 5 bases had no gene match. Germline-derived CDR1 and CDR2 are SGHTA and FQGNSA. Here the CDR3 DNA reads TGTGCCAGCAGCTTGAGTTTAGCGGGAGGCAATGAGCAGTTCCTC. It yields the protein CASSLSLAGGNEQFL.

This clonotype was detected many times. The V call is TRBV18, the J call TRBJ2-1; 7 bases are a match to TRBD2. The J call is in doubt because the DNA end fits TRBJ2-5 better. Germline CDR1 KGHSH, CDR2 LQKENI. The CDR3 covers 16 residues. CDR3 nucleotide sequence: TGTGCCAGCTCCCTCGCGACACTAGCGAGCCAAGAGACCCAGTACTTC. This encodes CASSLATLASQETQYF.

This clonotype showed up just a few times. The final CDR3 position lacks the conserved phenylalanine or tryptophan, pointing to a likely read error. The chain combines TRBV3-1 with TRBJ1-5; D unresolved. The V end lost 1 base, the J end lost 7 bases, and 8 bases lay between the germline ends. CDR1 LGHDT and CDR2 YNNKEL come from the germline V gene (reference sequence). This CDR3 contains 13 residues. The CDR3 protein is CASSQAREQPQHL. CDR3 DNA sequence: TGTGCCAGCAGCCAAGCTAGGGAACAGCCCCAGCATCTT.

The chain recombines TRBV5-1 with TRBJ2-2, with 14 bases that match TRBD2. CDR3 size: 17 residues. Germline CDR1 and CDR2: SGHRS and YFSETQ. V was clipped by 0 bases and J by 7 bases; unmatched bases: 5. CDR3 in DNA: TGCGCCAGCAGCTTGGAGGGACTAGCGGGAGCGTTCGGGGAGCTGTTTTTT. This codes for CASSLEGLAGAFGELFF.

This clonotype was picked up many times. V and J are TRBV28 and TRBJ2-3, with D possibly matching TRBD2 (6 bases). CDR1 is MDHEN, CDR2 SYDVKM, per germline. V gave up 2 bases and J gave up 1 base, with 10 bases separating them. The CDR3 sequence is 15 residues long. The chain's CDR3 is CASSLHLARTDTQYF. CDR3 DNA sequence: TGTGCCAGCAGTTTACACCTAGCGCGCACAGATACGCAGTATTTT.

The V and J genes are TRBV18 and TRBJ1-1; TRBD1 is a possible D gene (5 bases). This CDR3 has 15 residues. CDR1 KGHSH and CDR2 LQKENI come from the germline V gene. V was shortened by 6 bases and J by 1 base, with 15 bases between the two germline ends. In DNA, the CDR3 is TGTGCCAGCTCCCCCCGGGGGGGGAGGAACACTGAAGCTTTCTTT. Residues: CASSPRGGRNTEAFF.

In its sample, this clonotype was seen many times. The genes are TRBV20-1 and TRBJ1-2; D is uncertain. V lost 3 bases, J lost 0 bases, and 8 bases lay in between. Germline loops: CDR1 DFQATT, CDR2 SNEGSKA (reference sequence). This CDR3 contains 13 residues. The DNA for the CDR3 is TGCAGTGCTAGTGGTGTCCCTAACTATGGCTACACCTTC. This gives the protein CSASGVPNYGYTF.

CDR3 amino acids: CASSFTGWNPNEKLFF. The DNA for the CDR3 is TGTGCCAGCAGCTTTACAGGGTGGAACCCTAATGAAAAACTGTTTTTT. The chain uses TRBV7-9 and TRBJ1-4, with a possible D match to TRBD1 (6 bases). There are 16 residues in the CDR3. Germline V gives CDR1 SEHNR, CDR2 FQNEAQ (reference sequence). V lost 3 bases and J 3 bases, leaving 14 bases between the germline ends.